The 25 T cell receptor delta chains in this list originate from one sample, sequenced in a study of gamma-delta chains in newborns, infants, children (dated by TCRdb to between 2018 and 2021). Sequenced on an Illumina MiSeq. TCRdb reprocessed the public data with the CATT caller; entries with the same nucleotide sequence were combined afterwards. Here the sample has a few thousand delta-chain clones; roughly 1% occur a single time. The ten biggest clones cover about 15% of the sample. The source material was blood. The receptors originated from a child who was a newborn, infant or young child, either healthy, febrile or measles-vaccinated (not recorded which).

A word on this clone: The protein that TCRdb holds for this DNA derives from a much larger clone and differs from the translated DNA at residue 8, which likely indicates a read error; the protein shown here is translated from the DNA. The gene calls are TRDV2 and TRDJ3, with TRDD3 identical over 7 bases. The germline CDR1 and CDR2 sequences are GEAIGNYY and EKD. V lost 0 bases to trimming and J lost 4 bases; unmatched junction nucleotides: 11. The CDR3 has 19 amino acids. The CDR3 bases are TGTGCCTGTGACACCTGGGGGACACCCCCTGGTTGGGACACCCGACAGATGTTTTTC. Amino acids: CACDTWGTPPGWDTRQMFF.

In its sample, this clone was seen a few times. A much larger clone differs by one base, so this may be a read error. Additional DNA sequences in this sample encode the identical CDR3. The V and J genes are TRDV2 and TRDJ3, with 10 bases aligning to TRDD3. Germline V CDR1 and CDR2: GEAIGNYY, EKD. The CDR3 is 18 residues long. The chain's CDR3 is CACDTGGYLSWDTRQMFF. The CDR3 nucleotides are TGTGCCTGTGACACTGGGGGATACCTCTCCTGGGACACCCGGCAGATGTTTTTC.

On this clone itself: A much larger clone sits a single nucleotide away, making a read error possible. Other DNA sequences within the sample encode an identical CDR3. This chain connects TRDV1 to TRDJ2, with 10 bases fitting TRDD3. The CDR3 is made up of 23 amino acids. The germline V gene encodes CDR1 TSWWSYY and CDR2 QGS. CDR3 nucleotide sequence: TGCGCTCTTGGGGAACTAGGGGGTTCCTACAACGTACTGGGGGATCCATTGACAGCACAACTCTTCTTT. The encoded protein is CALGELGGSYNVLGDPLTAQLFF.

This clone was detected a few times. A much larger clonotype is one base distant, so this may be a read error. This rearrangement joins TRDV2 to TRDJ3, with TRDD3 matching over 7 bases. Germline trimming cut 0 bases from V and 2 bases from J; bases unmatched to any gene: 12. Germline V CDR1 and CDR2: GEAIGNYY, EKD. The CDR3 has 20 residues. The CDR3 nucleotides read TGTGCCTGTGACACCGTGGGGGACATCCTGAGCCCCTGGGACACCCGACAGATGTTTTTC. Protein sequence: CACDTVGDILSPWDTRQMFF.

On this clone itself: A much more abundant neighbour one base away suggests this may be a read error. The genes are TRDV2 and TRDJ3; 8 positions agree with TRDD3. Germline values: CDR1 GEAIGNYY, CDR2 EKD. This CDR3 comprises 19 residues. As DNA, the CDR3 is TGTGCCTGTGGCACCGTCGAGGTGGGGGATGGCCGGGACACCCGACAGATGTTTTTC. Translation gives CACGTVEVGDGRDTRQMFF.

In this sample, this clone turned up a few times. TCRdb's listed protein matches a much larger clone and diverges from this DNA's translation at residue 6, likely through a read error; the protein shown comes from the DNA. The V call is TRDV2, the J call TRDJ2; D is unresolved. From germline, CDR1 is GEAIGNYY and CDR2 EKD. This CDR3 spans 14 amino acids. V lost 0 bases, J lost 3 bases, and 7 bases lay in between. CDR3 amino acids: CACDTCGMTAQLFF. CDR3 sequence (DNA): TGTGCCTGTGACACCTGTGGGATGACAGCACAACTCTTCTTT.

This clone was found a few times. This probably arose from a read error, given a far larger clone one base away. This CDR3 is also generated by other DNA sequences in the sample. V and J are TRDV2 and TRDJ2; 11 positions match TRDD3. The CDR3 has 19 amino acids. Germline V CDR1 and CDR2: GEAIGNYY, EKD. As DNA, the CDR3 is TGTGCCTGTGACCCCCTTACTGGGGGATATAGGGCTTTGACGGCACAACTCTTCTTT. It translates to CACDPLTGGYRALTAQLFF.

In regard to this clone: The amino acid sequence in TCRdb belongs to a much larger clone and departs from this DNA's translation at residue 4, likely a sequencing read error; the sequence shown is translated from the DNA. The chain recombines TRDV2 with TRDJ2; tentative D call: TRDD3 (6 bases). Germline assignment: CDR1 GEAIGNYY and CDR2 EKD. With 5 bases removed from V and 4 bases from J, the gap between germline ends came to 16 bases. The CDR3 loop spans 15 amino acids. The CDR3 is CACVRLGTSTAQLFF. The DNA for the CDR3 is TGTGCCTGTGTCCGCCTGGGGACCTCGACAGCACAACTCTTCTTT.

In the case of this clone: TCRdb's entry gives the protein of a much larger clone, which mismatches this DNA's translation at residue 5, likely from a read error; the protein reported here is translated from the DNA. The J gene is TRDJ3, the V gene TRDV2; D possibly corresponds to TRDD3 (6 bases). Trimming pared 3 bases from V and 0 bases from J, leaving 17 bases between. Germline V gene data show CDR1 as GEAIGNYY and CDR2 as EKD. CDR3 length: 19 amino acids. CDR3 nucleotides: TGTGCCTGTGACGCCTGGGGATCCGAGAGCTCCTGGGACACCCGACAGATGTTTTTC. This gives the protein CACDAWGSESSWDTRQMFF.

This clone was seen more than once but under ten times. The protein that TCRdb holds for this DNA derives from a much larger clone and differs from the translated DNA at residue 7, which likely indicates a read error; the protein shown here is translated from the DNA. The V call is TRDV2, the J call TRDJ2, with a weak D call TRDD3 (5 bases). Trimming stripped 2 bases from V and 1 base from J, with 10 bases between. Germline CDR1 and CDR2: GEAIGNYY and EKD. This CDR3 contains 15 residues. The CDR3 DNA sequence: TGTGCCTGTGACATACTGGAGGATTTGACAGCACAACTCTTCTTT. Its translation: CACDILEDLTAQLFF.

With respect to this clone: A single base separates this from a much larger clone, so it may be a read error. The chain combines TRDV2 with TRDJ2; D possibly corresponds to TRDD3 (5 bases). The length of the CDR3 is 18 residues. Germline CDR1 is GEAIGNYY and CDR2 is EKD. The CDR3 here is CARDTVVTGRALTAQLFF. The CDR3 region has the DNA TGTGCCCGTGACACCGTGGTCACTGGAAGAGCTTTGACAGCACAACTCTTCTTT.

This clone showed up just a few times. Mismatch with germline at one junction end may stem from a read error. The J gene is TRDJ3, the V gene TRDV2; 12 bases line up with TRDD3. This CDR3 spans 19 amino acids. CDR1 GEAIGNYY and CDR2 EKD come from the germline V gene. CDR3 sequence reads: CACGTLGDTRTWDTRQMFF. The CDR3 nucleotides are TGTGCCTGTGGCACCCTGGGGGATACGCGGACCTGGGACACCCGACAGATGTTTTTC.

This clone was picked up a small number of times. At one end the junction does not follow the germline gene, possibly because of a read error. The rearrangement links TRDV2 to TRDJ3; the match to TRDD3 covers 9 bases. Germline V gene sequence: CDR1 GEAIGNYY, CDR2 EKD. CDR3 length: 19 residues. The chain's CDR3 is CACDPILGDLSWDTRQVFF. In DNA, the CDR3 is TGTGCCTGTGACCCCATACTGGGGGACCTCTCCTGGGACACCCGACAGGTGTTTTTC.

A note on this clone: The TCRdb protein comes from a much larger clone and disagrees with this DNA's translation at residue 14, likely due to a read error; the protein given here is derived from the DNA. The V gene is TRDV2, the J gene TRDJ1, with 9 bases matching TRDD3. The closer fit of TRDJ2 to the DNA end suggests the J call may be wrong. CDR1 GEAIGNYY and CDR2 EKD come from the germline V gene. This CDR3 comprises 15 residues. CDR3 bases: TGTGCCTGTGACACCTACGGGGGATACACCGACAAACTCTTCTTT. It codes for CACDTYGGYTDKLFF.

By share of the sample, this clone is medium-sized (0.01 to 0.1%). The gene calls are TRDV2 and TRDJ3; D is ambiguous. The CDR3 totals 17 residues. V lost 1 base to trimming and J lost 0 bases, with 9 bases between them. The germline gives CDR1 GEAIGNYY, CDR2 EKD. CDR3 sequence: CACDTVLRSWDTRQMFF. DNA of the CDR3: TGTGCCTGTGACACGGTACTCCGCTCCTGGGACACCCGACAGATGTTTTTC.

Only a few counts were recorded for this clone. TCRdb records a much larger clone's protein for this DNA, with a difference at residue 3 that likely arises from a read error; the protein given is the translation of the DNA. As DNA, the CDR3 is TGTGCCCGTGACTCCCTGGGGGATACCTTCACCGATAAACTCATCTTT. Protein product: CARDSLGDTFTDKLIF. V usage is TRDV2 and J usage is TRDJ1; 11 bases fit TRDD3. This CDR3 comprises 16 residues. In germline, CDR1 is GEAIGNYY, CDR2 EKD.

This clone has a handful of counts. This may be a read error, as it is one base from a much larger clone. In the same sample, other DNA sequences code for this CDR3. The V and J genes are TRDV2 and TRDJ3; 11 nucleotides line up with TRDD3. The germline CDR1 and CDR2 sequences are GEAIGNYY and EKD. The CDR3 contains 19 residues. CDR3 residues: CACDTWGIRSSWDTRQMFF. The CDR3 DNA is TGTGCCTGTGACACCTGGGGGATACGGAGCTCCTGGGACACCCGGCAGATGTTTTTC.

The table lists this clone with a few counts. This may be a read error, as it is one base from a much larger clone. J is TRDJ3 and V is TRDV2; 10 bases line up with TRDD3. CDR1 GEAIGNYY and CDR2 EKD come from the germline V gene. CDR3 length: 20 residues. For the CDR3, the DNA is TGTGCCTGTGACACCGTACTGGGGGATCCTAGCTCCTGGGACACCCGACGGATGTTTTTC. It encodes CACDTVLGDPSSWDTRRMFF.

This clone ranks as medium-sized. The V call is TRDV2, the J call TRDJ3; 12 bases map to TRDD3. The CDR3 has 21 amino acids. J lost 3 bases, V lost 4 bases, and 15 bases had no gene match. Germline lookup yields CDR1 GEAIGNYY and CDR2 EKD. This CDR3 reads CACDNLLGDTPDRWDTRQMFF. The CDR3 bases are TGTGCCTGTGATAACCTACTGGGGGATACCCCAGACCGCTGGGACACCCGACAGATGTTTTTC.

There are a few counts of this clone. The mismatch at residue 14 between this DNA's translation and the TCRdb protein of a much larger clone likely reflects a read error; the protein shown is translated from the DNA. This chain links TRDV2 with TRDJ2, with 12 positions matching TRDD3. This CDR3 is 18 amino acids long. The germline gives CDR1 GEAIGNYY, CDR2 EKD. The CDR3 nucleotides read TGTGCCTGTGACCCTCTACTGGGGGATACCCCTTTGACATCACAACTCTTCTTT. Translating it yields CACDPLLGDTPLTSQLFF.

About this clone itself: This could be a read error, since a much larger clone is one nucleotide away. Other nucleotide sequences in the sample specify the same CDR3. V and J are TRDV2 and TRDJ3; 9 nucleotides agree with TRDD3. The germline V gene has CDR1 GEAIGNYY and CDR2 EKD. The CDR3 runs to 18 residues. CDR3 coding DNA: TGTGCCTGTGACACTTTACTGGGGGACTCCTGGGACACTCGACAGATGTTTTTC. Its translation is CACDTLLGDSWDTRQMFF.

In this sample, this clone turned up a few times. A far larger clone is a single base away, which makes a read error likely. In the same sample, other DNA sequences code for this CDR3. V usage is TRDV2 and J usage is TRDJ3; the match to TRDD3 covers 11 bases. This CDR3 spans 19 amino acids. Trimming cost V 1 base and J 0 bases; bases outside gene matches: 4. The germline CDR1 and CDR2 sequences are GEAIGNYY and EKD. The CDR3 spells CACDTVLGDSSWDTRQMFF. The CDR3 nucleotides read TGTGCCTGTGACACTGTACTGGGGGATAGCTCCTGGGACACCCGACAGATGTTTTTC.

Worth noting for this clone: The amino acid sequence in TCRdb belongs to a much larger clone and departs from this DNA's translation at residue 13, likely a sequencing read error; the sequence shown is translated from the DNA. This chain links TRDV2 with TRDJ1; 9 nucleotides match TRDD3. Looked up from germline, CDR1 is GEAIGNYY and CDR2 is EKD. This CDR3 region has 15 residues. CDR3 bases: TGTGCCTGTGACACCTACGGGGGATACACCGATAAACCCATCTTT. Its protein is CACDTYGGYTDKPIF.

This clone came up a few times. It may be a read error: a sequence one base away is much more abundant. The V and J genes are TRDV2 and TRDJ3, with 10 nucleotides matching TRDD3. The CDR3 is made up of 20 amino acids. The germline gives CDR1 GEAIGNYY, CDR2 EKD. The CDR3 loop reads CACGTVLGDPSSWDTRQMFF. CDR3 sequence (DNA): TGTGCCTGTGGCACCGTACTGGGGGATCCTAGCTCCTGGGACACCCGACAGATGTTTTTC.

Regarding this clone: A much larger clone lies one base from this, so it may be a read error. This CDR3 is also generated by other DNA sequences in the sample. V usage is TRDV2 and J usage is TRDJ3; D perhaps matches TRDD3 (6 bases). Germline values: CDR1 GEAIGNYY, CDR2 EKD. The CDR3 contains 19 residues. The CDR3 region has the DNA TGTGCCTGTGACACGGTGGGGGCTAGCAGCTCCTGGGACACCCGTCAGATGTTTTTC. Protein product: CACDTVGASSSWDTRQMFF.